This TCR beta chain is from a study of blood T cell repertoires in COVID-19. Study at large: The samples span acute and convalescent COVID-19 from the United States, Italy and Spain.

Trimming removed 3 bases from V and 4 bases from J, with 7 bases in between. This CDR3 has 13 residues. Germline V gives CDR1 SEHNR, CDR2 FQNEAQ (reference sequence). This clone was observed a few times. Per the original methods: By means of reference gene primer amplification, nucleated cell counts were estimated. TCRdb's table, derived via immunoSEQ multiplex PCR, lists solely in-frame clones and lacks some. V and J calls and clone size are copied from that table; D and trimming were computed from the DNA. There are over 200,000 clones in the sample; 84% occur only once, and around 2.5% lies in the top ten.

The chain couples TRBV7-9 to TRBJ2-1; D is perhaps TRBD2 (5 bases). The specimen was peripheral blood. This TCR derives from a man aged 40-49 years who had recovered from COVID-19. The CDR3 coding sequence is TGTGCCAGCAGCTTCGGCGGGTACAATGAGCAGTTCTTC. This gives the protein CASSFGGYNEQFF.